This is a list of T cell receptor beta chains from one sample in a study of cytomegalovirus exposure and HLA in healthy donors. Generated by immunoSEQ multiplex PCR, the TCRdb table keeps only in-frame clones and is missing some. Of some 86,000 clones listed, more than 85% are singletons. Material: PBMCs. These receptors originate from a woman in her twenties or thirties in good health and CMV-seronegative. Both conserved end residues are part of each CDR3. A D gene is named only where the DNA matches it firmly. Clone size, where shown, is once, few, many, or a class for clones that have expanded.

.,TRBD2,TRBV19,TRBJ2-7,CASSMGLAGESYEQYF,TGTGCCAGTAGTATGGGACTAGCGGGAGAAAGTTACGAGCAGTACTTC
.,.,TRBV28,TRBJ2-5,CVSSFKETQYF,TGTGTCAGCAGTTTTAAAGAGACCCAGTACTTC
.,.,TRBV6-6,TRBJ2-2,CASSYFSGELFF,TGTGCCAGCAGTTACTTCTCCGGGGAGCTGTTTTTT
.,.,TRBV2,TRBJ1-1,CAGAIEAHTEAFF,TGTGCCGGGGCGATCGAGGCACACACTGAAGCTTTCTTT
few,TRBD1,TRBV5-4,TRBJ1-1,CASSPDRGGRTEAFF,TGTGCCAGCAGCCCCGACAGGGGAGGTAGGACTGAAGCTTTCTTT
.,TRBD1,TRBV5-6,TRBJ2-7,CASSLAGTGSYEQYF,TGTGCCAGCAGCTTGGCCGGGACAGGGTCCTACGAGCAGTACTTC
.,TRBD2,TRBV27,TRBJ2-7,CASSLSMSRGSGGLSSYEQYF,TGTGCCAGCAGTTTATCGATGTCGAGAGGTAGCGGGGGGCTGAGCTCCTACGAGCAGTACTTC
.,TRBD1,TRBV5-1,TRBJ2-5,CASSLGQGEGETQYF,TGCGCCAGCAGCTTGGGGCAGGGGGAAGGAGAGACCCAGTACTTC
.,.,TRBV15,TRBJ1-1,CATSRDRNRIGPEAFF,TGTGCCACCAGCAGAGATCGCAACAGGATCGGGCCTGAAGCTTTCTTT
.,TRBD1,TRBV6-1,TRBJ2-5,CASSGPGQGSETQYF,TGTGCCAGCAGTGGACCGGGACAGGGGTCTGAGACCCAGTACTTC
once,.,TRBV7-2,TRBJ2-5,CASSLPGPYQETQYF,TGTGCCAGCAGCTTGCCGGGTCCGTACCAAGAGACCCAGTACTTC
.,.,TRBV7-9,TRBJ1-1,CASSLRGPEAFF,TGTGCCAGCAGCTTAAGGGGCCCTGAAGCTTTCTTT
.,.,TRBV5-1,TRBJ1-1,CASSPDGTDTEAFF,TGCGCCAGCAGCCCCGACGGCACAGACACTGAAGCTTTCTTT
.,.,TRBV4-3,TRBJ2-3,CASSQAAMTAPSTDTQYF,TGCGCCAGCAGCCAAGCTGCCATGACTGCACCTAGCACAGATACGCAGTATTTT
few,.,TRBV13,TRBJ1-2,CASSSPGGGLGYTF,TGTGCCAGCAGCTCCCCCGGCGGGGGCCTTGGCTACACCTTC
.,.,TRBV18,TRBJ1-4,CASSPLQGTTNEKLFF,TGTGCCAGCTCACCACTCCAGGGCACAACTAATGAAAAACTGTTTTTT
.,TRBD1,TRBV9,TRBJ2-1,CASGIEGGPYNEQFF,TGTGCCAGCGGGATAGAAGGGGGCCCCTACAATGAGCAGTTCTTC
.,.,TRBV5-4,TRBJ2-5,CASKLGGASETQYF,TGTGCCAGCAAGTTAGGGGGGGCCTCGGAGACCCAGTACTTC
.,.,TRBV4-2,TRBJ1-1,CASSQGSGAMNTEAFF,TGTGCCAGCAGCCAAGGGTCGGGAGCTATGAACACTGAAGCTTTCTTT
.,TRBD1,TRBV30,TRBJ1-4,CAWSSGTGNEKLFF,TGTGCCTGGAGTTCCGGGACAGGGAATGAAAAACTGTTTTTT
.,.,TRBV11-2,TRBJ2-3,CASSLDLGSGSTDTQYF,TGTGCCAGCAGCTTAGATCTGGGGAGCGGAAGCACAGATACGCAGTATTTT
.,TRBD1,TRBV6-6,TRBJ1-1,CASSYSDRVKAFF,TGTGCCAGCAGTTACTCTGACAGGGTTAAAGCTTTCTTT
once,.,TRBV6-1,TRBJ1-5,CASSVGTQVNQPQHF,TGTGCCAGCAGTGTTGGGACACAGGTCAATCAGCCCCAGCATTTT
once,.,TRBV5-6,TRBJ2-1,CASSLAGGQRNEQFF,TGTGCCAGCAGCTTGGCCGGGGGGCAAAGGAATGAGCAGTTCTTC
.,.,TRBV15,TRBJ1-2,CATSPGGVGVPYGYTF,TGTGCCACCAGCCCCGGGGGGGTGGGGGTTCCCTATGGCTACACCTTC
.,.,TRBV6-5,TRBJ1-1,CATQSGQLDRRAFF,TGTGCCACCCAATCCGGACAGTTAGATCGAAGGGCTTTCTTT
once,TRBD2,TRBV9,TRBJ2-3,CASSVVGGRTTDTQYF,TGTGCCAGCAGCGTAGTTGGCGGGAGGACCACAGATACGCAGTATTTT
few,.,TRBV5-1,TRBJ2-3,CASSLAGLVTDTQYF,TGCGCCAGCAGCTTGGCGGGTTTAGTCACAGATACGCAGTATTTT
.,TRBD1,TRBV11-2,TRBJ1-5,CASSPGTANQPQHF,TGTGCCAGCAGCCCCGGGACAGCTAATCAGCCCCAGCATTTT
.,.,TRBV5-5,TRBJ2-3,CASSWRDTQYF,TGTGCCAGCAGCTGGCGGGATACGCAGTATTTT
.,TRBD1,TRBV6-4,TRBJ1-1,CASSDSGRTGEAFF,TGTGCCAGCAGTGACAGCGGTCGGACAGGGGAAGCTTTCTTT
.,TRBD2,TRBV30,TRBJ2-7,CAWRERPGLGSYEQYF,TGTGCCTGGAGGGAACGACCGGGACTAGGCTCCTACGAGCAGTACTTC
.,TRBD2,TRBV2,TRBJ2-1,CASMASGGASYNEQFF,TGTGCCAGCATGGCTAGCGGGGGGGCATCCTACAATGAGCAGTTCTTC